This T cell receptor (beta chain) was sequenced for a study of T cell changes during pregnancy in multiple sclerosis. The V segment lost 1 base and the J segment 8 bases; nucleotides outside the gene matches: 1. The CDR3 consists of 15 residues. Germline V gives CDR1 SEHNR, CDR2 FQNEAQ (reference sequence). The assay was immunoSEQ multiplex PCR, and TCRdb's table has in-frame clones only and misses some. The repertoire includes approximately 34,000 clones, about nine tenths of them detected once, and approximately 11% sits in the top ten. The rearrangement uses TRBV7-9 and TRBJ2-1, with TRBD2 matching over 14 bases. Sequences were derived from CD8+ T cells from peripheral blood mononuclear cells, sampled before pregnancy. The receptor's source is a female donor with multiple sclerosis, enrolled in a pregnancy study. This CDR3 is CASSLEGLAGDEQFF. DNA for the CDR3: TGTGCCAGCAGCTTAGAGGGACTAGCGGGAGATGAGCAGTTCTTC.